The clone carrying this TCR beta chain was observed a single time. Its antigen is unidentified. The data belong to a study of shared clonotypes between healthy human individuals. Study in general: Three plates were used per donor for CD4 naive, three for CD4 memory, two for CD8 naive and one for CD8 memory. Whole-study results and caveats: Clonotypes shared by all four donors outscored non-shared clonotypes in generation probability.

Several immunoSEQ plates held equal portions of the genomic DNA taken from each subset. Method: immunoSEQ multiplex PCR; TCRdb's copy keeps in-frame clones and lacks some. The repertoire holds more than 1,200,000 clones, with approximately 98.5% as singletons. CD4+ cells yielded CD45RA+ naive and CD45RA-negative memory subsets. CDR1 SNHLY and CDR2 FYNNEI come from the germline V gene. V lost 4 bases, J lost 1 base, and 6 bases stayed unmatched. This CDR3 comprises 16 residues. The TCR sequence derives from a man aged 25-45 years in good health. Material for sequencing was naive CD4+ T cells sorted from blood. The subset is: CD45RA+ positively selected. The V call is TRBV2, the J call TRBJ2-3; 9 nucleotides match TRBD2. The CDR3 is CASSGGLAHRTDTQYF. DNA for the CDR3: TGTGCCAGCAGTGGGGGACTAGCCCATCGCACAGATACGCAGTATTTT.